The next 24 T cell receptor beta chains were all read from a single sample in a study of cytomegalovirus exposure and HLA in healthy donors. A multiplex PCR was run with 60 Vbeta primers and 13 Jbeta primers. The data were produced by immunoSEQ multiplex PCR, yet TCRdb's version contains in-frame clones alone and is incomplete. Its table lists 120,000 to 150,000 clones. The sequenced sample was PBMCs. All receptors come from a man aged 40-50 years in good health and CMV-seronegative.

The chain couples TRBV4-3 to TRBJ1-5, with 7 nucleotides matching TRBD1. The length of the CDR3 is 16 residues. Germline V gene data show CDR1 as LGHNA and CDR2 as YSLEER. The V gene end was trimmed by 0 bases and the J gene end by 7 bases; junction bases not matched to a gene: 9. The CDR3 is CASSQDCTGVEQPQHF. In DNA form, the CDR3 reads TGCGCCAGCAGCCAAGATTGCACAGGGGTGGAACAGCCCCAGCATTTT.

The chain links TRBV4-2 to TRBJ1-1; 10 bases line up with TRBD1. This CDR3 region has 14 residues. Germline-derived CDR1 and CDR2 are LGHNA and YNFKEQ. Unmatched junction bases numbered 3, after V lost 4 bases and J lost 4 bases. The DNA for the CDR3 is TGTGCCAGCAGCCGACAGGGGGCACCCACTGAAGCTTTCTTT. It codes for CASSRQGAPTEAFF.

The chain couples TRBV18 to TRBJ1-1; D possibly corresponds to TRBD1 (6 bases). There are 15 residues in the CDR3. CDR1 KGHSH and CDR2 LQKENI come from the germline V gene. The germline V and J ends were trimmed by 5 bases and 1 base, with 14 bases remaining between them. The CDR3 reads CASSFSGVQNTEAFF. The CDR3 bases are TGTGCCAGCTCATTTTCAGGGGTCCAGAACACTGAAGCTTTCTTT.

The chain is built from TRBV11-1 and TRBJ2-1; 9 positions agree with TRBD2. Trimming took 5 bases from V and 5 from J; bases not matched to a gene: 7. This CDR3 comprises 15 residues. The germline gives CDR1 SGHAT, CDR2 FQDESV (reference sequence). CDR3 loop: CASSAPGLADNEQFF. CDR3 nucleotides: TGTGCCAGCAGCGCCCCGGGACTAGCTGACAATGAGCAGTTCTTC. The full variable domain, with the rest looked up from reference TRBV11-1 and TRBJ2-1, is EAEVAQSPRYKITEKSQAVAFWCDPISGHATLYWYRQILGQGPELLVQFQDESVVDDSQLPKDRFSAERLKGVDSTLKIQPAELGDSAMYLCASSAPGLADNEQFFGPGTRLTVL.

CDR3 coding DNA: TGTGCCAGCAGTGCCGGGACAGGGGTGAATAATTCACCCCTCCACTTT. Its protein is CASSAGTGVNNSPLHF. This rearrangement joins TRBV2 to TRBJ1-6; 10 bases map to TRBD1. Germline V CDR1 and CDR2: SNHLY, FYNNEI. There are 16 residues in the CDR3. V gave up 4 bases and J gave up 5 bases; unmatched junction bases: 5.

The rearrangement joins TRBV18 to TRBJ2-2, with a tentative D call TRBD1 (5 bases). The germline CDR1 and CDR2 sequences are KGHSH and LQKENI. CDR3 size: 13 residues. The ends were cut back, 3 bases at V and 6 bases at J, with 8 bases in the middle. CDR3 amino acids: CASSPVGPGELFF. DNA for the CDR3: TGTGCCAGCTCACCTGTGGGGCCCGGGGAGCTGTTTTTT.

The rearrangement links TRBV14 to TRBJ2-7; 12 bases fit TRBD2. The length of the CDR3 is 16 residues. Germline V CDR1 and CDR2: SGHDN, FVKESK. J was trimmed by 4 bases and V by 0 bases; bases with no gene match: 4. As DNA, the CDR3 is TGTGCCAGCAGCCAAGAGCTAGCGGGGGGGAGTTACGAGCAGTACTTC. It translates to CASSQELAGGSYEQYF.

The chain recombines TRBV9 with TRBJ1-4; 12 positions match TRBD1. The V gene's germline CDR1 is SGDLS and CDR2 YYNGEE. Trimming at V came to 4 bases and at J to 10 bases, leaving 17 bases not matched to a gene. This CDR3 is built from 18 residues. This chain's CDR3 is CASSPGGGTGGAIGKLFF. As DNA, the CDR3 is TGTGCCAGCAGCCCAGGTGGGGGGACAGGGGGCGCGATTGGAAAACTGTTTTTT. The full variable domain, with the rest looked up from reference TRBV9 and TRBJ1-4, is DSGVTQTPKHLITATGQRVTLRCSPRSGDLSVYWYQQSLDQGLQFLIQYYNGEERAKGNILERFSAQQFPDLHSELNLSSLELGDSALYFCASSPGGGTGGAIGKLFFGSGTQLSVL.

CDR3 DNA: TGTGCCAGCAGCTTGTGGGCGGGTTCCTACACAGATACGCAGTATTTT. Its protein product is CASSLWAGSYTDTQYF. This chain uses TRBV5-6 with TRBJ2-3; the D gene is possibly TRBD2 (5 bases). The germline CDR1 and CDR2 sequences are SGHDT and YYEEEE. The germline V and J ends were trimmed by 1 base and 2 bases, with 14 bases remaining between them. There are 16 residues in the CDR3.

The chain employs TRBV4-2 and TRBJ1-6; possible D gene TRBD1, 5 bases. The V end was cut by 1 base, the J end by 6 bases, with 7 bases between. The CDR3 has 14 residues. Germline V CDR1 and CDR2: LGHNA, YNFKEQ. The CDR3 region has the DNA TGTGCCAGCAGCCAAGTGCAGGGTAATTCACCCCTCCACTTT. Translation gives CASSQVQGNSPLHF.

J is TRBJ1-4 and V is TRBV9; TRBD1 is a possible D gene (5 bases). The germline V and J ends were trimmed by 3 bases and 4 bases, with 13 bases remaining between them. The CDR3 is made up of 15 amino acids. The germline gives CDR1 SGDLS, CDR2 YYNGEE. CDR3 protein: CASSADSDVNEKLFF. CDR3 nucleotide sequence: TGTGCCAGCAGCGCCGACAGCGACGTTAATGAAAAACTGTTTTTT.

The chain links TRBV1 to TRBJ2-7; the table's D call TRBD1 went unverified against the DNA. TRBV1 corresponds to a pseudogene. The CDR3 loop spans 16 amino acids. CDR3 region: CTSSLAILTGEYEQYF. CDR3 nucleotides: TGCACCAGCAGCCTCGCTATCCTAACAGGGGAATACGAGCAGTACTTC.

The chain carries TRBV5-6 and TRBJ2-7, with 7 bases aligning to TRBD1. The CDR3 covers 14 residues. Germline V gene data show CDR1 as SGHDT and CDR2 as YYEEEE. V dropped 0 bases and J dropped 5; count of bases not matched to a gene: 5. The CDR3 loop is CASSLGQGWDEQYF. The CDR3 bases are TGTGCCAGCAGCTTGGGACAGGGATGGGACGAGCAGTACTTC.

The chain uses TRBV7-7 and TRBJ2-5; TRBD1 matches 9 bases. The ends lost 3 bases at V and 5 bases at J; junction bases unmatched: 4. This CDR3 region has 14 residues. Germline CDR1 and CDR2: SSHAT and FNYEAQ (reference sequence). The CDR3 is CASSLNRGQETQYF. The CDR3, as DNA: TGTGCCAGCAGCTTGAACAGGGGGCAGGAGACCCAGTACTTC.

The chain joins TRBV6-1 to TRBJ1-1; TRBD1 matches at 7 bases. CDR1 and CDR2 (germline): MNHNS, SASEGT. Unmatched junction bases numbered 13, after V lost 0 bases and J lost 12 bases. The CDR3 spans 15 residues. The CDR3 DNA reads as TGTGCCAGCAGTGAAGCAATGTTAGGGGGCGCAAAGTCTTTCTTT. It is translated as CASSEAMLGGAKSFF.

The chain employs TRBV7-3 and TRBJ2-5, with D unclear. Germline V gives CDR1 SGHTA, CDR2 FQGTGA. The CDR3 is 14 amino acids. V lost 3 bases and J 5 bases, leaving 13 bases between the germline ends. CDR3 nucleotide sequence: TGTGCCAGCAGCTTCTCGGCGCGGCGGGAGACCCAGTACTTC. This sequence encodes CASSFSARRETQYF.

The chain couples TRBV7-3 to TRBJ2-2; 9 bases fit TRBD2. CDR3 length equals 17 residues. Trimming at V came to 0 bases and at J to 4 bases, leaving 6 bases not matched to a gene. The germline V gene has CDR1 SGHTA and CDR2 FQGTGA. The CDR3 DNA reads as TGTGCCAGCAGCTTAACGGTGACTAGCGGAATCACCGGGGAGCTGTTTTTT. Its protein product is CASSLTVTSGITGELFF.

The CDR3 sequence is CASSLLTGTGRNEQFF. CDR3 nucleotides: TGTGCCAGCAGCTTGCTGACCGGGACAGGGCGGAATGAGCAGTTCTTC. The chain links TRBV7-2 to TRBJ2-1, with TRBD1 matching 9 bases. This CDR3 has 16 residues. The germline V gene has CDR1 SGHTA and CDR2 FQGNSA. J was trimmed by 7 bases and V by 3 bases; bases with no gene match: 10.

This chain links TRBV7-8 with TRBJ2-7; 8 bases are shared with TRBD1. Germline trimming cut 2 bases from V and 9 bases from J; bases unmatched to any gene: 12. CDR3 length: 15 residues. Germline assignment: CDR1 SGHVS and CDR2 FQNEAQ. CDR3 protein: CASSLQGGTGSSQYF. The CDR3 region has the DNA TGTGCCAGCAGCTTACAAGGCGGGACAGGTTCTTCGCAGTACTTC.

The chain recombines TRBV6-6 with TRBJ2-7; 8 bases match TRBD2. Per the germline V gene, CDR1 is MNHNY and CDR2 is SVGAGI (reference sequence). The CDR3 length is 11 residues. V was clipped by 8 bases and J by 7 bases; unmatched bases: 4. The CDR3 DNA is TGTGCCAGCGAGGGGACTAGTGAGCAGTACTTC. Protein: CASEGTSEQYF.

CDR3 residues: CASSLVRETPNEQYF. The CDR3 nucleotides are TGTGCCAGCAGTTTAGTCCGGGAAACTCCCAACGAGCAGTACTTC. The rearrangement links TRBV27 to TRBJ2-7; D is possibly TRBD2 (5 bases). The CDR3 has 15 amino acids. CDR1 is MNHEY, CDR2 SMNVEV, per germline (reference sequence). V gave up 2 bases and J gave up 5 bases, with 16 bases separating them.

The gene calls are TRBV11-2 and TRBJ2-5; TRBD1 might be the D (6 bases). Germline V CDR1 and CDR2: SGHAT, FQNNGV. CDR3 length: 13 amino acids. The germline V and J ends were trimmed by 5 bases and 5 bases, with 12 bases remaining between them. The CDR3 spells CASSVYRDETQYF. The CDR3 nucleotides are TGTGCCAGCAGCGTTTACAGGGATGAGACCCAGTACTTC.

This chain connects TRBV15 to TRBJ2-3; possibly TRBD1 for D (5 bases). V lost 0 bases to trimming and J lost 8 bases, with 9 bases between them. The germline CDR1 and CDR2 sequences are LNHNV and YYDKDF (reference sequence). CDR3 size: 13 residues. CDR3 bases: TGTGCCACCAGCAGAGACAGGGATGGTACGCAGTATTTT. Its translation: CATSRDRDGTQYF.

V and J are TRBV11-2 and TRBJ2-1; 9 nucleotides align to TRBD2. J was trimmed by 9 bases and V by 5 bases; bases with no gene match: 14. The CDR3 extends over 16 amino acids. Germline assignment: CDR1 SGHAT and CDR2 FQNNGV. The CDR3 DNA reads as TGTGCCAGCAGCCCTCTTATAGCGGGGGCCATCGTTGAGCAGTTCTTC. Amino acid sequence: CASSPLIAGAIVEQFF.